This T cell receptor (beta chain) was retrieved from a study of blood T cell repertoires in COVID-19. The wider study: Acute and convalescent COVID-19 samples came from the United States, Italy and Spain. Sources were T cells, B-cell-depleted T cells, or PBMCs; the material itself was cDNA or gDNA.

From germline, CDR1 is SGHVS and CDR2 FNYEAQ. The trim removed 5 bases at V and 5 bases at J, leaving 5 bases unmatched. The CDR3 is made up of 13 amino acids. The authors' processing: Reference gene primer amplification gave nucleated cell count estimates. The method was immunoSEQ multiplex PCR; TCRdb's version includes in-frame clones alone and lacks a portion of them. V, J and clone size derive from that table, while D and trimming were established from the DNA sequence. Among more than 65,000 clones listed, 82% were seen once. This sequence was found in an elderly woman with acute or convalescent COVID-19. Input material: peripheral blood. This chain uses TRBV7-6 with TRBJ2-5; TRBD2 matches at 7 bases. Written as DNA, the CDR3 is TGTGCCAGCAGCCAACTAGCGAGGGAGACCCAGTACTTC. Its protein is CASSQLARETQYF. The full variable domain, in which reference TRBV7-6 and TRBJ2-5 provide the parts outside the CDR3, is GAGVSQSPRYKVTKRGQDVALRCDPISGHVSLYWYRQALGQGPEFLTYFNYEAQQDKSGLPNDRFSAERPEGSISTLTIQRTEQRDSAMYRCASSQLARETQYFGPGTRLLVL.